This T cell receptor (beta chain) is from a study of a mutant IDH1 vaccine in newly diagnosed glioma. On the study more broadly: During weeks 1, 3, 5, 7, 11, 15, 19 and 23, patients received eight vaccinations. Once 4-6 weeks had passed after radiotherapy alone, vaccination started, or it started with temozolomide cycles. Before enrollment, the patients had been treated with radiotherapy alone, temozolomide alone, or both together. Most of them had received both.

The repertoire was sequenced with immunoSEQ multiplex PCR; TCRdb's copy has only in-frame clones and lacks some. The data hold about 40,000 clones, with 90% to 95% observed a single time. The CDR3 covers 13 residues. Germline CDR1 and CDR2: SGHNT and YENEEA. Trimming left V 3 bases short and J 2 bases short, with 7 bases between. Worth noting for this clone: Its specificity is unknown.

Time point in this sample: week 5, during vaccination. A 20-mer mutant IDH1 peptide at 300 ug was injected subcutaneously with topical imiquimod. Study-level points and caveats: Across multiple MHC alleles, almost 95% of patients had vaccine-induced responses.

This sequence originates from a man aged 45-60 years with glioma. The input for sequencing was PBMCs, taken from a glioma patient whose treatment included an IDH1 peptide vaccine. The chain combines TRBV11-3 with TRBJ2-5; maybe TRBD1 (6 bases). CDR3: CASSLDRQETQYF. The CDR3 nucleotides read TGTGCCAGCAGCTTGGACAGACAAGAGACCCAGTACTTC.